Shown below are 21 T cell receptor beta chains from a single sample sequenced in a study of T-cell memory formation after mild COVID-19. Each CDR3 protein gets one entry after TCRdb re-called the 5' RACE reads with MiXCR. Among roughly 200,000 distinct CDR3 sequences listed, about 9.2% were seen once. Specimen: PBMCs or a T cell subset sorted from them (not recorded which). These receptors came from a man between 18 and 29 years old who had mild COVID-19 (a few samples of this study predate the infection). Cell type and time point are not known.

This clonotype was recorded at least ten times. This chain links TRBV5-5 with TRBJ2-1, with 11 bases that match TRBD2. J was trimmed by 3 bases and V by 2 bases; bases with no gene match: 1. The CDR3 has 15 amino acids. Germline CDR1 reads SGHKS; CDR2 reads YYEKEE (reference sequence). DNA for the CDR3: TGTGCCAGCAGCTTCGGACTAGCGGGCTACAATGAGCAGTTCTTC. It codes for CASSFGLAGYNEQFF.

This clonotype has only a few counts. The genes are TRBV19 and TRBJ2-7; TRBD2 agrees at 8 bases. Losses at the gene ends were 11 bases for V and 2 bases for J; bases not matched to a gene: 8. The germline V gene encodes CDR1 LNHDA and CDR2 SQIVND (reference sequence). The CDR3 length is 13 residues. The DNA of the CDR3 is TGTGCCGGAACTAGCGGTCCCACCTACGAGCAGTACTTC. Protein sequence: CAGTSGPTYEQYF.

The V and J genes are TRBV11-2 and TRBJ2-7, with D possibly TRBD2 on 5 matching bases. Looked up from germline, CDR1 is SGHAT and CDR2 is FQNNGV. This CDR3 region has 16 residues. Trimming cost V 4 bases and J 4 bases, with 20 bases left between them. This CDR3 is CASSSLGVRVAYEQYV. CDR3 DNA sequence: TGTGCCAGCAGCTCTCTCGGGGTGAGGGTAGCTTACGAGCAGTACGTC.

This clonotype was recorded at least ten times. V gene TRBV20-1 combines with J gene TRBJ2-3; D is possibly TRBD2 (6 bases). The CDR3 covers 12 residues. Trimming shortened V by 3 bases and J by 3 bases, and 7 bases separated the two germline ends. The germline gives CDR1 DFQATT, CDR2 SNEGSKA (reference sequence). The DNA of the CDR3 is TGCAGTGCTAGGACTAGTACAGATACGCAGTATTTT. This translates into CSARTSTDTQYF.

This chain connects TRBV3-1 to TRBJ1-2; maybe TRBD1 (5 bases). V was clipped by 6 bases and J by 8 bases, with 16 bases between them. Per germline, CDR1 LGHDT and CDR2 YNNKEL (reference sequence). There are 13 residues in the CDR3. The CDR3 here is CASSQGEAGGYTF. CDR3 nucleotide sequence: TGTGCCAGCAGTCAGGGAGAGGCTGGCGGCTACACCTTC.

CDR3 coding DNA: TGTGCCAGCAGCTTAGATACTGCAGGGGGCAGTGAAAAACTGTTTTTT. This sequence encodes CASSLDTAGGSEKLFF. The chain links TRBV7-6 to TRBJ1-4; 8 positions agree with TRBD1. From germline, CDR1 is SGHVS and CDR2 FNYEAQ. The V and J ends lost 1 base and 7 bases, in that order; junction bases with no gene match: 8. The CDR3 runs 16 residues.

The gene calls are TRBV24-1 and TRBJ2-5, with D possibly matching TRBD1 (6 bases). Germline V CDR1 and CDR2: KGHDR, SFDVKD. The V and J ends lost 6 bases and 3 bases respectively, with 10 bases between them. This CDR3 has 13 residues. The CDR3, as DNA: TGTGCCACCAGTCGGGCAGGGGAAGAGACCCAGTACTTC. Protein product: CATSRAGEETQYF.

The V call is TRBV19, the J call TRBJ1-1, with 7 bases that match TRBD1. V gave up 6 bases and J gave up 2 bases; unmatched junction bases: 6. CDR3 length equals 14 residues. From germline, CDR1 is LNHDA and CDR2 SQIVND (reference sequence). As DNA, the CDR3 is TGTGCCAGTAGGAAAGACAGGGACAACACTGAAGCTTTCTTT. It encodes CASRKDRDNTEAFF.

This rearrangement joins TRBV5-1 to TRBJ2-3, with 8 bases fitting TRBD1. V trimming: 4 bases; J trimming: 4 bases; junction bases outside the gene matches: 8. The CDR3 runs to 15 residues. Germline V lookup: CDR1 SGHRS, CDR2 YFSETQ. This chain's CDR3 is CASSLGTGMPDTQYF. The CDR3 DNA is TGCGCCAGCAGCCTGGGGACAGGAATGCCAGATACGCAGTATTTT. Supplemented by reference TRBV5-1 and TRBJ2-3, the full variable domain reads KAGVTQTPRYLIKTRGQQVTLSCSPISGHRSVSWYQQTPGQGLQFLFEYFSETQRNKGNFPGRFSGRQFSNSRSEMNVSTLELGDSALYLCASSLGTGMPDTQYFGPGTRLTVL.

In its sample, this clonotype was seen a few times. The rearrangement uses TRBV28 and TRBJ1-5, with D tentatively TRBD1 (5 bases). CDR1 is MDHEN and CDR2 is SYDVKM in the germline V gene. The CDR3 sequence is 12 residues long. Trimming removed 7 bases from V and 6 bases from J, with 10 bases in between. The CDR3 spells CASTHGGQPQHF. The CDR3 DNA is TGTGCCAGCACCCACGGGGGTCAGCCCCAGCATTTT. Full variable domain (remainder filled in from reference TRBV28 and TRBJ1-5): DVKVTQSSRYLVKRTGEKVFLECVQDMDHENMFWYRQDPGLGLRLIYFSYDVKMKEKGDIPEGYSVSREKKERFSLILESASTNQTSMYLCASTHGGQPQHFGDGTRLSIL.

This clonotype turned up a few times. The chain combines TRBV7-3 with TRBJ2-5, with D possibly TRBD2 on 5 matching bases. V was clipped by 5 bases and J by 4 bases, with 11 bases between them. The CDR3 runs to 13 residues. CDR1 SGHTA and CDR2 FQGTGA come from the germline V gene. In DNA form, the CDR3 reads TGTGCCAGCAGCAGGAGAGAGGGAGAGACCCAGTACTTC. This encodes CASSRREGETQYF.

The chain uses TRBV7-2 and TRBJ2-5, with no clear D. Germline CDR1 and CDR2: SGHTA and FQGNSA. V shed 2 bases and J shed 3 bases, with 7 bases lying between them. The CDR3 loop spans 13 amino acids. Here the CDR3 reads CASSLNIEETQYF. The CDR3 coding sequence is TGTGCCAGCAGCTTAAACATAGAAGAGACCCAGTACTTC.

This clonotype was seen only a few times. J is TRBJ2-1 and V is TRBV24-1; D is unclear. V was pared by 11 bases and J by 1 base, with 11 bases between. The germline gives CDR1 KGHDR, CDR2 SFDVKD. The CDR3 extends over 13 amino acids. The CDR3 loop reads CAITDGSYNEQFF. The CDR3, as DNA: TGTGCCATTACGGACGGATCCTACAATGAGCAGTTCTTC.

This clonotype was seen only a few times. The chain couples TRBV6-5 to TRBJ2-1, with TRBD1 matching over 9 bases. From germline, CDR1 is MNHEY and CDR2 SVGAGI. The length of the CDR3 is 17 residues. V was pared by 2 bases and J by 6 bases, with 11 bases of the junction left unmatched. Here the CDR3 reads CASSYLSGTGYGNEQFF. CDR3 in DNA: TGTGCCAGCAGTTACCTGTCCGGGACAGGGTACGGCAATGAGCAGTTCTTC.

This rearrangement joins TRBV20-1 to TRBJ2-4, with 9 bases aligning to TRBD1. Per the germline V gene, CDR1 is DFQATT and CDR2 is SNEGSKA (reference sequence). The ends lost 0 bases at V and 8 bases at J; junction bases unmatched: 8. The CDR3 contains 15 residues. CDR3: CSARDSQGALDIQYF. The CDR3 coding sequence is TGCAGTGCTAGAGATTCACAGGGGGCATTGGACATTCAGTACTTC.

This clonotype was detected ten times or more. The rearrangement joins TRBV7-2 to TRBJ1-1; D gene uncertain. Germline lookup yields CDR1 SGHTA and CDR2 FQGNSA. The CDR3 is 12 amino acids. Trimming pared 6 bases from V and 8 bases from J, leaving 13 bases between. CDR3 loop: CASRPVATEAFF. CDR3 DNA: TGTGCCAGCAGGCCCGTTGCTACCGAAGCTTTCTTT. The whole variable domain, remainder taken from reference TRBV7-2 and TRBJ1-1, is GAGVSQSPSNKVTEKGKDVELRCDPISGHTALYWYRQSLGQGLEFLIYFQGNSAPDKSGLPSDRFSAERTGGSVSTLTIQRTQQEDSAVYLCASRPVATEAFFGQGTRLTVV.

This clonotype was detected ten times or more. The chain uses TRBV20-1 and TRBJ2-3; TRBD1 might be the D (6 bases). V dropped 0 bases and J dropped 5 bases, with 15 bases sitting between them. Germline CDR1 DFQATT, CDR2 SNEGSKA (reference sequence). The CDR3 consists of 15 residues. The CDR3 DNA sequence: TGCAGTGCTAGAGATCCCTGGGGGCGAGGAGATACGCAGTATTTT. Its protein is CSARDPWGRGDTQYF.

This sequence joins TRBV29-1 and TRBJ2-5; D is uncertain. The germline V gene has CDR1 SQVTM and CDR2 ANQGSEA. The CDR3 loop spans 14 amino acids. V was pared by 5 bases and J by 4 bases, with 17 bases between. CDR3 sequence reads: CSVPIGPLGETQYF. The CDR3 nucleotides read TGCAGCGTTCCGATCGGACCATTGGGAGAGACCCAGTACTTC.

This clonotype appeared a few times. The rearrangement joins TRBV6-5 to TRBJ2-7, with D tentatively TRBD1 or TRBD2 (6 bases each). Germline CDR1 and CDR2: MNHEY and SVGAGI. Trimming took 5 bases from V and 4 from J, leaving 21 bases between them. CDR3 size: 16 residues. This chain's CDR3 is CASSNTGAGLYYEQYV. CDR3 DNA sequence: TGTGCCAGCAGTAACACGGGGGCCGGTCTGTATTACGAGCAGTACGTC.

Here the CDR3 reads CASRAILAGIYEQYF. CDR3 nucleotide sequence: TGTGCCAGCAGGGCCATACTAGCGGGGATATACGAGCAGTACTTC. The V and J genes are TRBV2 and TRBJ2-7; 10 bases line up with TRBD2. Germline assignment: CDR1 SNHLY and CDR2 FYNNEI. Germline trimming cut 6 bases from V and 4 bases from J; bases unmatched to any gene: 9. CDR3 length equals 15 residues.

This clonotype was counted a few times. The CDR3 sequence: CASSLEGATGRYF. CDR3 DNA sequence: TGTGCCAGCAGCTTAGAAGGGGCGACCGGTCGGTACTTC. The chain has TRBV7-2 and TRBJ2-7; weak D call: TRBD1 (5 bases). CDR1 SGHTA and CDR2 FQGNSA come from the germline V gene. V lost 1 base and J 12 bases, leaving 16 bases between the germline ends. The CDR3 runs to 13 residues.